This T cell receptor beta chain was identified during a study of blood T cells in healthy people across ages. There were healthy Caucasian individuals from Russia, aged roughly 6 to 95, serving as donors. About this clonotype: Its antigen is unidentified.

Then a second PCR, running about 7 to 11 cycles, was carried out with a sample-barcoded 5' primer and a J-beta primer mix. A 12-random-nucleotide template-switch adaptor tagged each cDNA molecule. One entry per CDR3 protein results from TCRdb running MiXCR on the 5' RACE reads. The sample holds over 1,500,000 distinct CDR3 sequences, roughly 50% seen once. V lost 5 bases and J lost 4, with 9 bases in between. The CDR3 length is 12 residues. Germline V lookup: CDR1 SQVTM, CDR2 ANQGSEA. Study-level findings and limits: Relative to aged donors, long-lived donors carried more naive CD4+ cells and displayed higher diversity. Naive T cell percentage showed a strong correlation with TCR beta diversity.

Material for sequencing was blood. V is TRBV29-1 and J is TRBJ2-1; D is possibly TRBD2 (6 bases). The sequence was obtained from a woman in her 40s in good health. The CDR3 protein is CSVSEGYNEQFF. Written as DNA, the CDR3 is TGCAGCGTTTCGGAGGGATACAATGAGCAGTTCTTC.